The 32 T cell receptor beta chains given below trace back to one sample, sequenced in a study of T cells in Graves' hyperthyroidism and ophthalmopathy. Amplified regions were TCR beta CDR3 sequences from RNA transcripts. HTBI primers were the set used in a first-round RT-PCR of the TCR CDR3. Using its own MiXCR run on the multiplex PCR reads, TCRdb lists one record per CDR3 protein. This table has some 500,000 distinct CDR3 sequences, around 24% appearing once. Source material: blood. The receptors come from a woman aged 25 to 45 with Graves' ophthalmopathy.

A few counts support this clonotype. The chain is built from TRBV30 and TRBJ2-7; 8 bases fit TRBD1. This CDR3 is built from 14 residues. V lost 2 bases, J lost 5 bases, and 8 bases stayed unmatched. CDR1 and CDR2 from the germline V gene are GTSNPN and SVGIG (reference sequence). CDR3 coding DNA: TGTGCCTGGAGTTGGAGACAGGGGATAGACGAGCAGTACTTC. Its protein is CAWSWRQGIDEQYF.

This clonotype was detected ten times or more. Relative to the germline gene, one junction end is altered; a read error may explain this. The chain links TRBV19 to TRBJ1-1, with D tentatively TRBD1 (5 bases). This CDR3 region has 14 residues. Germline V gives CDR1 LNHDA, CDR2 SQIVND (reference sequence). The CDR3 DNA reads TGTGCCGGTAGTCCGGGACGCTTGAACGCTGAAGCTTTCTTT. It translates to CAGSPGRLNAEAFF. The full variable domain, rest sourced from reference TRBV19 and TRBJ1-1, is DGGITQSPKYLFRKEGQNVTLSCEQNLNHDAMYWYRQDPGQGLRLIYYSQIVNDFQKGDIAEGYSVSREKKESFPLTVTSAQKNPTAFYLCAGSPGRLNAEAFFGQGTRLTVV.

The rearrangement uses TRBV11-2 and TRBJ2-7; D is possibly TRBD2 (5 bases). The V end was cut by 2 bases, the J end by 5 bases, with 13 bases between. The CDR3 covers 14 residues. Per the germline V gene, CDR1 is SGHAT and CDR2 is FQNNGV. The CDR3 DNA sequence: TGTGCCAGCAGCTTAAGTCCGGGGATGGACGAGCAGTACTTC. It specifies CASSLSPGMDEQYF.

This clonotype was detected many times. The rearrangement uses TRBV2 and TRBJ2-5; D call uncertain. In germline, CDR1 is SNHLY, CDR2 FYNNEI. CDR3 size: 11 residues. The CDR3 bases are TGTGTTGGTCGCCGCCAAGAGACCCAGTACTTC. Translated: CVGRRQETQYF.

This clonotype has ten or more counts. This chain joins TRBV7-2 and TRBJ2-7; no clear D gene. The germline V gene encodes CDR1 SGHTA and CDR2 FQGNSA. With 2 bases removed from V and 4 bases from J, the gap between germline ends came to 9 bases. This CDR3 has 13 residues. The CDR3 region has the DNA TGTGCCAGCAGCTTAACTCTCAGGTACGAGCAGTACTTC. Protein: CASSLTLRYEQYF.

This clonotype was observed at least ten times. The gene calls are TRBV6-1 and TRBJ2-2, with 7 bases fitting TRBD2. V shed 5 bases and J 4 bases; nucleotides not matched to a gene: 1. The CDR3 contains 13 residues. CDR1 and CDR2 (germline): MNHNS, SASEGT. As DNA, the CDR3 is TGTGCCAGCAGTCTAGCGGTCACCGGGGAGCTGTTTTTT. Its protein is CASSLAVTGELFF.

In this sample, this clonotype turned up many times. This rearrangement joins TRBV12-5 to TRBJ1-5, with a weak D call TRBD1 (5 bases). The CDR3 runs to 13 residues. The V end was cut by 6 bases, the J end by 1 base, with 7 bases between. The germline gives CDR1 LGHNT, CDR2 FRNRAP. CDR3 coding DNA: TGTGCTAGTGGGAAGGGGAGCAATCAGCCCCAGCATTTT. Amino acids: CASGKGSNQPQHF.

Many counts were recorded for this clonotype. The CDR3 DNA reads as TGTGCCAGCAGCGGTAATCGGGGCACCGGGGAGCTGTTTTTT. The encoded protein is CASSGNRGTGELFF. The rearrangement joins TRBV7-3 to TRBJ2-2; possible D gene TRBD2, 5 bases. V was shortened by 5 bases and J by 4 bases, with 11 bases between the two germline ends. The CDR3 spans 14 residues. CDR1 SGHTA and CDR2 FQGTGA come from the germline V gene.

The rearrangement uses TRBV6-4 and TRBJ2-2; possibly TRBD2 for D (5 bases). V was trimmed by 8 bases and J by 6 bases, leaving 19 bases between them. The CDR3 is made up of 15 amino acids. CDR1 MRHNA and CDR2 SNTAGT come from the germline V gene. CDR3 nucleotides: TGTGCCAGCGGAAACGGAGGATTTTCCTCCGGGGAGCTGTTTTTT. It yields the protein CASGNGGFSSGELFF.

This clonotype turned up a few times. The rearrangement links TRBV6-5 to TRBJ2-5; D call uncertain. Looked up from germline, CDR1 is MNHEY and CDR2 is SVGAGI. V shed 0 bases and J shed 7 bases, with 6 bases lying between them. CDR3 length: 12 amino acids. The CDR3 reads CASSYSSGTQYF. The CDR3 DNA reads TGTGCCAGCAGTTACTCATCGGGGACCCAGTACTTC.

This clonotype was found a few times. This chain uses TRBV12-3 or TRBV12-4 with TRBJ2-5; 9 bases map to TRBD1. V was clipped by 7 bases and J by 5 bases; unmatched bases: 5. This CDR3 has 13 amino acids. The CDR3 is CASNAQGAETQYF. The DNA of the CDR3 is TGTGCCAGCAACGCACAGGGGGCTGAGACCCAGTACTTC.

CDR3 nucleotide sequence: TGTGCCAGCAGACCGGGACAGACTAGCAATCAGCCCCAGCATTTT. The encoded protein is CASRPGQTSNQPQHF. The gene calls are TRBV6-1 and TRBJ1-5, with 7 bases matching TRBD1. V shed 6 bases, J shed 0 bases, and the junction held 5 bases outside the gene matches. The germline gives CDR1 MNHNS, CDR2 SASEGT. The CDR3 sequence is 15 residues long.

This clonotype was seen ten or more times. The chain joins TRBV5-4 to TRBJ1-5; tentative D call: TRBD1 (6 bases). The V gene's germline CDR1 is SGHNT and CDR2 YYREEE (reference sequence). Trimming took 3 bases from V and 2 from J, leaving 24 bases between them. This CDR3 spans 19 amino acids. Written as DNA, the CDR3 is TGTGCCAGCAGCTCCCGGGACGTTGGATGGGGGGCGGGCAATCAGCCCCAGCATTTT. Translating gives CASSSRDVGWGAGNQPQHF.

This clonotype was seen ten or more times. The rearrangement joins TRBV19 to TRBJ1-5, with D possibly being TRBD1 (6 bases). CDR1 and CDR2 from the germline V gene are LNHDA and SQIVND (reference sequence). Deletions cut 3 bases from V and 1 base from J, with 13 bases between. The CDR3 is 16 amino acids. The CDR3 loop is CASSMLPGASNQPQHF. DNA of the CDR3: TGTGCCAGTAGTATGCTTCCGGGGGCAAGCAATCAGCCCCAGCATTTT.

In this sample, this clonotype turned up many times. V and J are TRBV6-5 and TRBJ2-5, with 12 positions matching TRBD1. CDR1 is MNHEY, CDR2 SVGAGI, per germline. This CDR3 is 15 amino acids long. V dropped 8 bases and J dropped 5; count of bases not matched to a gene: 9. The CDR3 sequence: CASHPGQGAGETQYF. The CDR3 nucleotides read TGTGCCAGCCACCCGGGACAGGGGGCAGGGGAGACCCAGTACTTC.

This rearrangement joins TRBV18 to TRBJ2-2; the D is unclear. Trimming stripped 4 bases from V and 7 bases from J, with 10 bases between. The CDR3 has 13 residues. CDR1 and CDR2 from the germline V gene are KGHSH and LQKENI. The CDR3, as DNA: TGTGCCAGCTCACTCGACATCGGCGGGGAGCTGTTTTTT. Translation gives CASSLDIGGELFF.

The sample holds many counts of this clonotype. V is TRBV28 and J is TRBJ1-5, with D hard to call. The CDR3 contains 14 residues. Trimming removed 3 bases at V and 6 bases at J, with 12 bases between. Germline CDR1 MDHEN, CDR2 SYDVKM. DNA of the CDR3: TGTGCCAGCAGTTTCCCTACGAGGATTCAGCCCCAGCATTTT. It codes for CASSFPTRIQPQHF.

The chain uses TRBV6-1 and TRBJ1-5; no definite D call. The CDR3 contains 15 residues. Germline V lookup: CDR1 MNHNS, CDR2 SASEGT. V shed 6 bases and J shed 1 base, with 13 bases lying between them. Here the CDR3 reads CASRVPGSSNQPQHF. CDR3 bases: TGTGCCAGCAGGGTACCTGGGTCGAGCAATCAGCCCCAGCATTTT.

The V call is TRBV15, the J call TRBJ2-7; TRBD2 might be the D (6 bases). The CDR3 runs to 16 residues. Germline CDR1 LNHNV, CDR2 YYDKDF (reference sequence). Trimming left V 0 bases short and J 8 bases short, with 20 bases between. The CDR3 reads CATSREYSMVAGQQYF. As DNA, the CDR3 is TGTGCCACCAGCAGAGAGTATAGTATGGTTGCGGGACAGCAGTACTTC.

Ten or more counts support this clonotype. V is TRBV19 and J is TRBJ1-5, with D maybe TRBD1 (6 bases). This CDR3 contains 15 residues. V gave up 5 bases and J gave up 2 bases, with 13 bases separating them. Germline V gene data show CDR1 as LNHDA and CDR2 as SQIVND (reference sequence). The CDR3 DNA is TGTGCCAGTAGTGTCGGGGGCTTGGGCAATCAGCCCCAGCATTTT. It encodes CASSVGGLGNQPQHF. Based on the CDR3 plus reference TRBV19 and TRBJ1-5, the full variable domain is DGGITQSPKYLFRKEGQNVTLSCEQNLNHDAMYWYRQDPGQGLRLIYYSQIVNDFQKGDIAEGYSVSREKKESFPLTVTSAQKNPTAFYLCASSVGGLGNQPQHFGDGTRLSIL.

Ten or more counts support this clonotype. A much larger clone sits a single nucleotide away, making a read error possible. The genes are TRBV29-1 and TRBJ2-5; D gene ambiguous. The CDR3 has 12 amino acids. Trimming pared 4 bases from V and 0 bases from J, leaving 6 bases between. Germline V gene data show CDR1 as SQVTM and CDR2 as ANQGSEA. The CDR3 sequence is CSVVGYQETQYF. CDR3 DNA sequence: TGCAGCGTTGTAGGGTACCAAGAGACCCAGTACTTC. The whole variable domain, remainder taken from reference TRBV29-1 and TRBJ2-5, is SAVISQKPSRDICQRGTSLTIQCQVDSQVTMMFWYRQQPGQSLTLIATANQGSEATYESGFVIDKFPISRPNLTFSTLTVSNMSPEDSSIYLCSVVGYQETQYFGPGTRLLVL.

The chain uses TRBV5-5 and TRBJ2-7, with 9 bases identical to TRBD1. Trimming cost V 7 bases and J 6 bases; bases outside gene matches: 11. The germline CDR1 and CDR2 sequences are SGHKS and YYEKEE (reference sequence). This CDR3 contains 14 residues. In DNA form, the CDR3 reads TGTGCCAGCTTTCGAGGACAGGGGTTTAGCGAGCAGTACTTC. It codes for CASFRGQGFSEQYF.

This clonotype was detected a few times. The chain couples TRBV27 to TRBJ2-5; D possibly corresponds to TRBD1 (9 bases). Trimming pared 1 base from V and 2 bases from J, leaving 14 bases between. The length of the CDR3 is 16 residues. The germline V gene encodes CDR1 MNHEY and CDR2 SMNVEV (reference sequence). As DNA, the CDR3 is TGTGCCAGCAGTTTATTTAGCGGGACAGGGCAAGAGACCCAGTACTTC. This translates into CASSLFSGTGQETQYF.

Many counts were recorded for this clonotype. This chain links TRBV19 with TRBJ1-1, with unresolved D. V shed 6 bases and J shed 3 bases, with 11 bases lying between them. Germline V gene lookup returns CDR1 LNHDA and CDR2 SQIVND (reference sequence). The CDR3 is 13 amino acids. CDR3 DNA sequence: TGTGCCAGTAGGGTCATCGGGCACACTGAAGCTTTCTTT. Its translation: CASRVIGHTEAFF.

CDR3 coding DNA: TGTGCCACCAGTGACGGTGGCGGAAACACTGAAGCTTTCTTT. It yields the protein CATSDGGGNTEAFF. This chain joins TRBV24-1 and TRBJ1-1; D call uncertain. V was cut by 4 bases and J by 2 bases, with 10 bases left in between. The CDR3 is 14 residues long. CDR1 KGHDR and CDR2 SFDVKD come from the germline V gene.

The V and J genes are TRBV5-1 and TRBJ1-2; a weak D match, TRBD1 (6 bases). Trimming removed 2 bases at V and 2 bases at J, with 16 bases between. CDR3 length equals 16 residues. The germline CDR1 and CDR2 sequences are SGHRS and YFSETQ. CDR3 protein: CASSLRETGLNYGYTF. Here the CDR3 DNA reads TGCGCCAGCAGCTTAAGAGAGACAGGCCTGAACTATGGCTACACCTTC.

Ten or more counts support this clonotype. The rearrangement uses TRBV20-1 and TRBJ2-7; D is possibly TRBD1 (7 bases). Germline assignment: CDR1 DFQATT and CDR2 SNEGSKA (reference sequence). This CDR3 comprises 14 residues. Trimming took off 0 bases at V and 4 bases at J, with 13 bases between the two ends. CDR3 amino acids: CSARDPAGGYEQYF. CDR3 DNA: TGCAGTGCTAGAGATCCTGCAGGGGGGTACGAGCAGTACTTC.

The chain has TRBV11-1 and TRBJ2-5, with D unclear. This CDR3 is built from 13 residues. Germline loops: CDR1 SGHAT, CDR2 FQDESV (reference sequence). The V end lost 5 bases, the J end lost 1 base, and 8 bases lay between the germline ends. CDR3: CASSPRFQETQYF. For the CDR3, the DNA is TGTGCCAGCAGCCCGCGCTTCCAAGAGACCCAGTACTTC. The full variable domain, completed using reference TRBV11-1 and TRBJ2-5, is EAEVAQSPRYKITEKSQAVAFWCDPISGHATLYWYRQILGQGPELLVQFQDESVVDDSQLPKDRFSAERLKGVDSTLKIQPAELGDSAMYLCASSPRFQETQYFGPGTRLLVL.

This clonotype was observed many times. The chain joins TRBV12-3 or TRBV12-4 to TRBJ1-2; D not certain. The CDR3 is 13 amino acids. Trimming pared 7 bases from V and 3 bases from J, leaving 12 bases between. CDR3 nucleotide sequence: TGTGCCAGCAAATCCTACTCAGACTATGGCTACACCTTC. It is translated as CASKSYSDYGYTF.

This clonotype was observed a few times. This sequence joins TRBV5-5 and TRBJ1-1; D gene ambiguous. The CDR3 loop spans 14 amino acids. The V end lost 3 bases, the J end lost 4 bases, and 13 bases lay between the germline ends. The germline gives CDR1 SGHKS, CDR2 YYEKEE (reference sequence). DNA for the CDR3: TGTGCCAGCAGCTATCAGAGTTCAGCCACTGAAGCTTTCTTT. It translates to CASSYQSSATEAFF. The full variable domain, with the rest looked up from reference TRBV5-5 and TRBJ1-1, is DAGVTQSPTHLIKTRGQQVTLRCSPISGHKSVSWYQQVLGQGPQFIFQYYEKEERGRGNFPDRFSARQFPNYSSELNVNALLLGDSALYLCASSYQSSATEAFFGQGTRLTVV.

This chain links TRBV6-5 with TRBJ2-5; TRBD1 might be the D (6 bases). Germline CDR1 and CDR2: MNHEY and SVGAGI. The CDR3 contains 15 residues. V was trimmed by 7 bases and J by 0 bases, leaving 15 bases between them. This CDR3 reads CASTDSQGYQETQYF. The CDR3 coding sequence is TGTGCCAGCACTGACTCTCAGGGGTACCAAGAGACCCAGTACTTC.

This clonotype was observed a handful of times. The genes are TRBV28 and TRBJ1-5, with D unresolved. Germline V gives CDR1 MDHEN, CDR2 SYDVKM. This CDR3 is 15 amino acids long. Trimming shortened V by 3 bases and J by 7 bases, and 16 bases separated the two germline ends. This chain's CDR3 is CASSFVSWTGQPQHF. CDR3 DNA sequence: TGTGCCAGCAGTTTCGTCAGCTGGACCGGACAGCCCCAGCATTTT. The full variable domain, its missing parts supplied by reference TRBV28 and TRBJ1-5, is DVKVTQSSRYLVKRTGEKVFLECVQDMDHENMFWYRQDPGLGLRLIYFSYDVKMKEKGDIPEGYSVSREKKERFSLILESASTNQTSMYLCASSFVSWTGQPQHFGDGTRLSIL.